This is a list of T cell receptor beta chains from one sample in a study of T-cell memory formation after mild COVID-19. One entry per CDR3 protein, called by TCRdb with MiXCR from the 5' RACE reads. The sample records some 320,000 distinct CDR3 sequences, 13% to 15% being singletons. The sequencing input was PBMCs or a T cell subset sorted from them (not recorded which). All receptors derive from a man aged 18-30 years who had mild COVID-19 (a few samples of this study predate the infection). Cell type and time point are not known. The CDR3 runs from the conserved cysteine through the conserved F or W. A D gene is named only where the DNA matches it firmly. Clone size, where shown, is once, few, many, or a class for clones that have expanded.

TRBJ2-4 | few | TRBV28 | TRBD1 | TGTGCCAGCAGTAAAGAACTGGGACAGTTAAACATTCAGTACTTC | CASSKELGQLNIQYF
TRBJ2-7 | few | TRBV9 | TRBD2 | TGTGCCAGCAGCGCCACCGGGGGGGCCTACGAGCAGTACTTC | CASSATGGAYEQYF
TRBJ2-5 | many | TRBV7-9 | NA | TGTGCCAGCAGCGCGGGCAACCAAGAGACCCAGTACTTC | CASSAGNQETQYF
TRBJ2-2 | many | TRBV20-1 | TRBD2 | TGCAGTGCTAGACCCTCATTTAGCGGGAGGGAGCTGTTTTTT | CSARPSFSGRELFF
TRBJ2-1 | NA | TRBV19 | NA | TGTGCCAGTAGTCCGGGGGCTATGCAGTTCTTC | CASSPGAMQFF
TRBJ2-7 | few | TRBV7-8 | TRBD2 | TGTGCCAGCAGCCCGACCTTGGGAGGGGCCGCCCCCTACGAGCAGTACTTC | CASSPTLGGAAPYEQYF
TRBJ2-1 | few | TRBV4-3 | TRBD2 | TGCGCCAGCAGCCAACCTAGCGGGGGGACGAATGAGCAGTTCTTC | CASSQPSGGTNEQFF
TRBJ2-7 | few | TRBV3-1 | NA | TGTGCCAGCAGCCTCGGGCCTTCTACTTACGAGCAGTACTTC | CASSLGPSTYEQYF
TRBJ1-5 | few | TRBV6-6 | NA | TGTGCCAGCTCCCACCCATATAGCAATCAGCCCCAGCATTTT | CASSHPYSNQPQHF
TRBJ2-2 | NA | TRBV20-1 | NA | TGCAGTGCTAGTATGGGGGGGCCGTCCGGGGAGCTGTTTTTT | CSASMGGPSGELFF
TRBJ2-3 | NA | TRBV18 | NA | TGTGCCAGCTCACCACTCGTCGCCGCTAGCACAGATACGCAGTATTTT | CASSPLVAASTDTQYF
TRBJ1-2 | NA | TRBV4-1 | NA | TGCGCCAGCAGCCATGGGAGGGGGGAATTCTATGGCTACACCTTC | CASSHGRGEFYGYTF
TRBJ1-1 | NA | TRBV6-5 | TRBD1 | TGTGCCAGCAGTTACCAAGACAGGGCGAACACTGAAGCTTTCTTT | CASSYQDRANTEAFF
TRBJ2-1 | NA | TRBV12-3/TRBV12-4 | TRBD1 | TGTGCCAGCAGAACAGGGGGCAATGAGCAGTTCTTC | CASRTGGNEQFF
TRBJ2-4 | few | TRBV6-6 | TRBD2 | TGTGCCAGCGGCCACGACGCCGGGAGGTCGGGCAAAAACATTCAGTACTTC | CASGHDAGRSGKNIQYF
TRBJ2-1 | NA | TRBV11-2 | TRBD1 | TGTGCCAGCAGCTCCAGACAGGGGAGTCGCAATGAGCAGTTCTTC | CASSSRQGSRNEQFF
TRBJ2-4 | NA | TRBV20-1 | TRBD1 | TGCAGTGCCCGGGGACAGGAAAAAAACATTCAGTACTTC | CSARGQEKNIQYF
TRBJ2-5 | few | TRBV29-1 | TRBD2 | TGCAGCGCCAGAGGCGGCGGGGGTGAGACCCAGTACTTC | CSARGGGGETQYF
TRBJ2-2 | few | TRBV2 | NA | TGTGCCACTGGGCGGGGTCACACCGGGGAGCTGTTTTTT | CATGRGHTGELFF
TRBJ1-4 | few | TRBV4-1 | NA | TGCGCCAGCAGCCTACAGGGAAAACTGTTTTTT | CASSLQGKLFF
TRBJ2-1 | few | TRBV7-6 | NA | TGTGCCAGCAGCTTCGGCGAAGCTATCTGGCAAGGTGAGCAGTTCTTC | CASSFGEAIWQGEQFF
TRBJ2-1 | NA | TRBV4-3 | NA | TGCGCCAGCAGCCGAGAGGACCAGACCCTAGAGCAGTTCTTC | CASSREDQTLEQFF
TRBJ2-5 | NA | TRBV6-2/TRBV6-3 | NA | TGTGCCAGCAGTGACCAGGGGCCTCAAGAGACCCAGTACTTC | CASSDQGPQETQYF
TRBJ2-1 | NA | TRBV5-4 | TRBD2 | TGTGCCAGCAGCGAACCGGGACTAGTATTCAATGAGCAGTTCTTC | CASSEPGLVFNEQFF
TRBJ1-5 | few | TRBV6-5 | NA | TGTGCCAGCAGACCTTATAGCAATCAGCCCCAGCATTTT | CASRPYSNQPQHF
TRBJ1-1 | NA | TRBV6-5 | TRBD1 | TGTGCCAGCAGTTATTGGGGGACAGGGCCCTCGAGGGACACTGAAGCCTTCTTT | CASSYWGTGPSRDTEAFF
TRBJ1-1 | few | TRBV6-2/TRBV6-3 | NA | TGTGCCAGCAGTCGTAGATACGGCACTGAAGCTTTCTTT | CASSRRYGTEAFF
TRBJ1-2 | many | TRBV19 | NA | TGTGCCAGTAGTATAGGGGAGGCCTACACCTTC | CASSIGEAYTF
TRBJ2-1 | few | TRBV4-2 | NA | TGTGCCAGCAGCCAAGAACAGGGATATCACCAGTTCTTC | CASSQEQGYHQFF
TRBJ2-3 | few | TRBV7-2 | NA | TGTGCCAGCAGCTTCCCGCCGGGGGTAAGCACAGATACGCAGTATTTT | CASSFPPGVSTDTQYF
TRBJ2-4 | few | TRBV20-1 | NA | TGCAGTGCTACTGCTCCCATTAGCGGTGGAAACATTCAGTACTTC | CSATAPISGGNIQYF
TRBJ1-6 | NA | TRBV3-1 | NA | TGTGCCAGCAGCCAAGGAACTTACTATAATTCACCCCTCCACTTT | CASSQGTYYNSPLHF
TRBJ2-3 | NA | TRBV7-6 | TRBD1 | TGTGCCAGCACCGGGACAGAAATCACAGATACGCAGTATTTT | CASTGTEITDTQYF
TRBJ2-2 | few | TRBV5-1 | NA | TGCGCCAGCAGCTTGGTCTTGGGGACGGCGAACACCGGGGAGCTGTTTTTT | CASSLVLGTANTGELFF
TRBJ2-3 | many | TRBV7-2 | TRBD2 | TGTGCCAGCAGCGATCGGCGGGGGGGTATAGATACGCAGTATTTT | CASSDRRGGIDTQYF
TRBJ2-1 | NA | TRBV23-1 | NA | TGCGCCAGCAGTTTCCCGGGAGCGCAGCAGTTCTTC | CASSFPGAQQFF
TRBJ2-3 | NA | TRBV15 | NA | TGTGCCACCAGCCGGGACATTCCGGATACGCAGTATTTT | CATSRDIPDTQYF
TRBJ2-7 | NA | TRBV3-1 | NA | TGTGCCAGCAGCCAGCTCACCTACGAGCAGTACTTC | CASSQLTYEQYF
TRBJ1-1 | NA | TRBV5-1 | NA | TGCGCCAGCAGACGTGCTCAGAACACTGAAGCTTTCTTT | CASRRAQNTEAFF
TRBJ1-3 | few | TRBV6-5 | NA | TGTGCCAGCAGTTACTCTCCGGGAGCTGGAAACACCATATATTTT | CASSYSPGAGNTIYF
TRBJ1-4 | few | TRBV5-1 | NA | TGCGCCAGCAGCTTGGTGGGCGCTAATGAAAAACTGTTTTTT | CASSLVGANEKLFF
TRBJ1-1 | few | TRBV28 | NA | TGTGCCAGCAGTTTAGGGGTAGGGAAGGGGAACACTGAAGCTTTCTTT | CASSLGVGKGNTEAFF
TRBJ2-3 | few | TRBV3-1 | NA | TGTGCCAGCAGCCACATGAGCTCCTGGGGGACAGATACGCAGTATTTT | CASSHMSSWGTDTQYF
TRBJ1-1 | NA | TRBV4-1 | NA | TGCGCCAGCAGCCAAGTAGGGGAAGGGGAAGCTTTCTTT | CASSQVGEGEAFF
TRBJ2-5 | many | TRBV27 | NA | TGTGCCAGCAGTCTCTCCCCTTCGTCGGGGGGCGGAGAGACCCAGTACTTC | CASSLSPSSGGGETQYF
TRBJ2-3 | few | TRBV7-2 | TRBD2 | TGTGCCAGCAGCAGAGCTCTAGCGGGGACCTTGACGCAGTATTTT | CASSRALAGTLTQYF
TRBJ1-5 | NA | TRBV6-2/TRBV6-3 | NA | TGTGCCAGCAGTTACTCGGCAGGGCCGCAGTGGGGCAATCAGCCCCAGCATTTT | CASSYSAGPQWGNQPQHF
TRBJ2-1 | many | TRBV5-5 | TRBD2 | TGTGCCAGCAGCTTTCTTAGCGGGGGGATCAATGAGCAGTTCTTC | CASSFLSGGINEQFF
TRBJ2-6 | once | TRBV6-1 | NA | TGTGCCAGCAGTGAGACGGCATCTGGGGCCAACGTCCTGACTTTC | CASSETASGANVLTF
TRBJ1-3 | NA | TRBV5-1 | NA | TGCGCCAGCAGCGCGTGGACAGACTCTGGAAACACCATATATTTT | CASSAWTDSGNTIYF
TRBJ2-5 | few | TRBV7-9 | NA | TGTGCCAGCAGCTGGGAGTGGGATCCGGAGACCCAGTACTTC | CASSWEWDPETQYF
TRBJ1-4 | NA | TRBV4-3 | NA | TGCGCCAGCAGCCCCGAAGTTGGGGGTGAAAAACTGTTTTTT | CASSPEVGGEKLFF